The 15 T cell receptor beta chains below come from one sample, sequenced in a study of blood T cell repertoires in COVID-19. Some clones are missing from TCRdb's copy, which holds only in-frame ones; the method was immunoSEQ multiplex PCR. The sample has about 220,000 clones; over 75% are singletons. The sequencing sample was made of peripheral blood. These receptor sequences come from a human donor in a cohort sampled during active COVID-19.

The rearrangement uses TRBV27 and TRBJ2-2; 7 bases match TRBD1. The CDR3 has 15 amino acids. V dropped 2 bases and J dropped 2; count of bases not matched to a gene: 2. Germline CDR1 MNHEY, CDR2 SMNVEV (reference sequence). CDR3 in amino acids: CASSLNRGNTGELFF. The CDR3 DNA follows: TGTGCCAGCAGTTTAAACAGGGGTAACACCGGGGAGCTGTTTTTT.

This rearrangement joins TRBV7-2 to TRBJ2-1; TRBD2 is a possible D gene (6 bases). The CDR3 is 13 residues long. V lost 1 base to trimming and J lost 8 bases, with 9 bases between them. Germline lookup yields CDR1 SGHTA and CDR2 FQGNSA. The CDR3 DNA is TGTGCCAGCAGCTTAGGATGGGGGGATGAGCAGTTCTTC. Protein: CASSLGWGDEQFF.

This clone turned up a few times. The V gene is TRBV7-9, the J gene TRBJ1-5; no firm D call. This CDR3 region has 14 residues. Germline V lookup: CDR1 SEHNR, CDR2 FQNEAQ (reference sequence). With 3 bases removed from V and 7 bases from J, the gap between germline ends came to 13 bases. The CDR3 is CASSFGSGSQPQHF. The CDR3 DNA follows: TGTGCCAGCAGCTTTGGCTCAGGCTCCCAGCCCCAGCATTTT. The whole variable domain, remainder taken from reference TRBV7-9 and TRBJ1-5, is DTGVSQNPRHKITKRGQNVTFRCDPISEHNRLYWYRQTLGQGPEFLTYFQNEAQLEKSRLLSDRFSAERPKGSFSTLEIQRTEQGDSAMYLCASSFGSGSQPQHFGDGTRLSIL.

The gene calls are TRBV28 and TRBJ1-1, with a tentative D call TRBD1 (6 bases). Germline assignment: CDR1 MDHEN and CDR2 SYDVKM. The germline V and J ends were trimmed by 9 bases and 4 bases, with 15 bases remaining between them. CDR3 length equals 13 residues. In nucleotides, the CDR3 is TGTGCCAGGAGAGAACAGGGATCCACTGAAGCTTTCTTT. Encoded protein: CARREQGSTEAFF.

The rearrangement joins TRBV2 to TRBJ1-1; D uncertain. The CDR3 contains 13 residues. Germline-derived CDR1 and CDR2 are SNHLY and FYNNEI. V lost 4 bases to trimming and J lost 5 bases, with 11 bases between them. The CDR3 sequence is CASSVQAGTEAFF. In DNA form, the CDR3 reads TGTGCCAGCAGTGTTCAGGCTGGGACTGAAGCTTTCTTT.

The V and J genes are TRBV28 and TRBJ1-1, with D hard to call. Trimming removed 3 bases at V and 5 bases at J, with 7 bases between. The CDR3 covers 12 residues. Germline V CDR1 and CDR2: MDHEN, SYDVKM. The CDR3 DNA reads TGTGCCAGCAGTTTCTCCCGGACTGAAGCTTTCTTT. Protein: CASSFSRTEAFF.

This rearrangement joins TRBV6-2 or TRBV6-3 to TRBJ1-5; a weak D match, TRBD1 (6 bases). The V end was cut by 5 bases, the J end by 1 base, with 12 bases between. Germline CDR1 and CDR2: MNHEY and SVGEGT. The length of the CDR3 is 15 residues. The CDR3 spells CASSSRDTSNQPQHF. In nucleotides, the CDR3 is TGTGCCAGCAGTAGCCGGGACACCAGCAATCAGCCCCAGCATTTT.

This chain links TRBV24-1 with TRBJ2-7; a possible D gene is TRBD1 (5 bases). CDR3 length: 13 residues. Between the trimmed V and J ends, which lost 6 bases and 5 bases, there was a span of 13 bases. The germline CDR1 and CDR2 sequences are KGHDR and SFDVKD. DNA of the CDR3: TGTGCCACCAGTCAAGCGTTAGGGGACGAGCAGTACTTC. Its protein is CATSQALGDEQYF.

The V and J genes are TRBV5-6 and TRBJ2-7; D gene ambiguous. V was pared by 4 bases and J by 2 bases, with 10 bases between. Germline assignment: CDR1 SGHDT and CDR2 YYEEEE. This CDR3 region has 13 residues. The CDR3 nucleotides are TGTGCCAGCAGCCGGCCAGGCCCCTACGAGCAGTACTTC. The encoded protein is CASSRPGPYEQYF.

The J gene is TRBJ2-7, the V gene TRBV7-9; D perhaps matches TRBD1 (6 bases). Trimming took 5 bases from V and 5 from J, leaving 10 bases between them. The CDR3 spans 12 residues. Germline V gene sequence: CDR1 SEHNR, CDR2 FQNEAQ (reference sequence). CDR3 region: CASSPHRDEQYF. Written as DNA, the CDR3 is TGTGCCAGCAGCCCCCACAGGGACGAGCAGTACTTC.

This clone was counted a few times. The J gene is TRBJ1-2, the V gene TRBV5-4, with D maybe TRBD1 (6 bases). This CDR3 has 15 residues. In germline, CDR1 is SGHNT, CDR2 YYREEE (reference sequence). V was cut by 4 bases and J by 4 bases, with 17 bases left in between. CDR3 sequence: CASSPPGGQSYGYTF. CDR3 in DNA: TGTGCCAGCAGCCCCCCCGGAGGACAGTCCTATGGCTACACCTTC.

This chain links TRBV18 with TRBJ1-1; TRBD1 matches 7 bases. The V and J ends lost 3 bases and 1 base, in that order; junction bases with no gene match: 2. The CDR3 has 14 residues. Germline V gives CDR1 KGHSH, CDR2 LQKENI. The CDR3 reads CASSPGQRNTEAFF. CDR3 nucleotides: TGTGCCAGCTCACCGGGACAGAGGAACACTGAAGCTTTCTTT.

The CDR3 spells CASSPTVVSYNEQFF. DNA for the CDR3: TGTGCCAGCAGCCCGACAGTGGTATCCTACAATGAGCAGTTCTTC. The chain recombines TRBV7-2 with TRBJ2-1; perhaps TRBD1 as D (5 bases). Germline lookup yields CDR1 SGHTA and CDR2 FQGNSA. The CDR3 totals 15 residues. Deletions cut 5 bases from V and 1 base from J, with 12 bases between.

As concerns this clone: A much larger clone is a single base away; this may be a read error. The same CDR3 is also encoded by other DNA sequences in this sample. The chain carries TRBV7-9 and TRBJ2-7; D is uncertain. The CDR3 consists of 12 residues. Trimming cost V 6 bases and J 0 bases, with 6 bases left between them. Germline lookup yields CDR1 SEHNR and CDR2 FQNEAQ (reference sequence). The CDR3 protein is CASSPSSYEQYF. CDR3 sequence (DNA): TGTGCCAGCAGTCCCAGCTCCTACGAGCAGTACTTC.

The V gene is TRBV28, the J gene TRBJ2-7, with D possibly matching TRBD2 (5 bases). This CDR3 spans 12 amino acids. The germline gives CDR1 MDHEN, CDR2 SYDVKM. Deletions cut 7 bases from V and 0 bases from J, with 7 bases between. The CDR3 protein is CASTGSSYEQYF. The CDR3 coding sequence is TGTGCCAGCACGGGGAGCTCCTACGAGCAGTACTTC. Combining the CDR3 with reference TRBV28 and TRBJ2-7 gives the whole variable domain DVKVTQSSRYLVKRTGEKVFLECVQDMDHENMFWYRQDPGLGLRLIYFSYDVKMKEKGDIPEGYSVSREKKERFSLILESASTNQTSMYLCASTGSSYEQYFGPGTRLTVT.